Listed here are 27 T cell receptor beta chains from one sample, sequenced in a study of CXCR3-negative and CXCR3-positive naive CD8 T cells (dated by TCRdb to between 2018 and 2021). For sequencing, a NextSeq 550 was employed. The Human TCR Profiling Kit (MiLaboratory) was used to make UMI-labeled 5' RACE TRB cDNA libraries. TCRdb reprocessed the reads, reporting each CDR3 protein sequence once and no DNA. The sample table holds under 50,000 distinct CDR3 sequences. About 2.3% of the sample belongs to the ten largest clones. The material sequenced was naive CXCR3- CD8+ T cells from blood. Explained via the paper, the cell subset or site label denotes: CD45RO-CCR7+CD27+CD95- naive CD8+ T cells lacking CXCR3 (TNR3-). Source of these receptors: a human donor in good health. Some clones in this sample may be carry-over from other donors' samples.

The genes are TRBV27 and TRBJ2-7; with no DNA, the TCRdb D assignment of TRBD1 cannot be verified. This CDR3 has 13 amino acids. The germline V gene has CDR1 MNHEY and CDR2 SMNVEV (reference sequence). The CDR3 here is CASSYATGYEQYF.

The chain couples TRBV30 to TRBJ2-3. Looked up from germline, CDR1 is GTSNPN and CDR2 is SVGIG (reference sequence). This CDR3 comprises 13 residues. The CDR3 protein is CAWSRQDTDTQYF.

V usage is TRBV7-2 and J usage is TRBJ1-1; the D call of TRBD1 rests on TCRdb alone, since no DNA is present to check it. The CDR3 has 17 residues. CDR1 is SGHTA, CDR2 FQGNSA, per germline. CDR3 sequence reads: CASSLADRGRMNTEAFF.

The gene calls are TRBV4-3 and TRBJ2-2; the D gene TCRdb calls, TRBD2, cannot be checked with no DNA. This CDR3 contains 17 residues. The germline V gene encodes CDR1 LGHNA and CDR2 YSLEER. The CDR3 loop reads CASSQEIAGGPTGELFF.

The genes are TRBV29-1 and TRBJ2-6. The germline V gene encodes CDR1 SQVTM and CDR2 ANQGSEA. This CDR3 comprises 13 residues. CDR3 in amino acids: CSAKTSGANVLTF.

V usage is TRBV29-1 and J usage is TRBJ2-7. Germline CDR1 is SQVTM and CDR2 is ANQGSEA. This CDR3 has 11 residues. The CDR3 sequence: CSGLQEGEQYF.

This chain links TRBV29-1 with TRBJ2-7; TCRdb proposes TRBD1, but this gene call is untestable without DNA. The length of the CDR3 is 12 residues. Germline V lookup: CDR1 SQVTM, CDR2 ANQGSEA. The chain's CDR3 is CSAETGSYEQYF.

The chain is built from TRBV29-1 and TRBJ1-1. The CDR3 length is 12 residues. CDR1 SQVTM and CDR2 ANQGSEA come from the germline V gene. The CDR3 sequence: CSVEVGATEAFF.

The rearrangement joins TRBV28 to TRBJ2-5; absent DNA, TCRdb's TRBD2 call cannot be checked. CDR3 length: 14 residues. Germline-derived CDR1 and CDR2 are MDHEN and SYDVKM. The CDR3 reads CAIKPTSGQETQYF.

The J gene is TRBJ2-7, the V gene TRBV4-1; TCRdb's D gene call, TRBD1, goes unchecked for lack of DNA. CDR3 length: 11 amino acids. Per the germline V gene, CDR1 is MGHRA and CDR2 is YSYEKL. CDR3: CASSQGAEQYF.

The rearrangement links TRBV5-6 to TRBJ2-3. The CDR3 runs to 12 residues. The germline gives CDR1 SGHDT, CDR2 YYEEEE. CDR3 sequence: CASSFNTDTQYF.

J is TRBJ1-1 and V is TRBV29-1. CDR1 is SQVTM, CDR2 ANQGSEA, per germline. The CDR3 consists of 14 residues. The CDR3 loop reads CSVDEGGMNTEAFF.

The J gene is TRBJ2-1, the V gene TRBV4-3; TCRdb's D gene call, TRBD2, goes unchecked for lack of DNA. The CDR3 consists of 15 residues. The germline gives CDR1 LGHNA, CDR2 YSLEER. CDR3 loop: CASSQDQGLGNEQFF.

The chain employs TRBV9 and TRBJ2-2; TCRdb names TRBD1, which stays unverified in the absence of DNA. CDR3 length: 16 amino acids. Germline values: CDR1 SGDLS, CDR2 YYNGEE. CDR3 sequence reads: CASSAPTGGPTGELFF.

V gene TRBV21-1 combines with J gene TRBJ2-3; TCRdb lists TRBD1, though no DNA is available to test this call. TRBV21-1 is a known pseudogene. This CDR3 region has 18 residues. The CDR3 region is CASSKARGHPGLPDTQYF.

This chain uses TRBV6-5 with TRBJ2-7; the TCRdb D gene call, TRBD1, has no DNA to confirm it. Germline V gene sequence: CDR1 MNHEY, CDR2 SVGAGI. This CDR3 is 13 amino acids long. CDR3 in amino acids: CASSYGDSGEQYF.

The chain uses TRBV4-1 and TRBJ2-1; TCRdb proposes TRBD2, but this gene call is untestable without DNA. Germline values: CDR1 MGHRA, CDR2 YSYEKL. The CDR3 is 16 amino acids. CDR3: CASSQGTSGGTNEQFF.

CDR3 loop: CAISDTGEETQYF. V is TRBV10-3 and J is TRBJ2-5; TCRdb reports TRBD1, a call that lacks DNA to check it against. The CDR3 length is 13 residues. Germline lookup yields CDR1 ENHRY and CDR2 SYGVKD.

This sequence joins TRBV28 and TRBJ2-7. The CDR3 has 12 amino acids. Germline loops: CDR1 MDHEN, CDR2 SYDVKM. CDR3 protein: CASCTSSYEQYF.

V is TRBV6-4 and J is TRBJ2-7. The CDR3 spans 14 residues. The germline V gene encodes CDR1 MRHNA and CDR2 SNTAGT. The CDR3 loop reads CASSEYALNYEQYF.

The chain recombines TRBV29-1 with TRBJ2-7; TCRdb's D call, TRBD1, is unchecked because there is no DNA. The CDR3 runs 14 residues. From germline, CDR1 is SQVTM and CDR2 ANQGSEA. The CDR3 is CSVEPGTGNYEQYF.

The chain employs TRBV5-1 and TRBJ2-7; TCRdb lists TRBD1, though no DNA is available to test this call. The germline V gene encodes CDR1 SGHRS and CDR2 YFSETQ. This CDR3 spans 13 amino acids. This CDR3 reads CASRQKTGTEQYF.

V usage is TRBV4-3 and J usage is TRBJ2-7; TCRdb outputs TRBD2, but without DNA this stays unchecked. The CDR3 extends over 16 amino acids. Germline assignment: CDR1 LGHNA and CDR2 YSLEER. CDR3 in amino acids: CASSQVFGRESYEQYF.

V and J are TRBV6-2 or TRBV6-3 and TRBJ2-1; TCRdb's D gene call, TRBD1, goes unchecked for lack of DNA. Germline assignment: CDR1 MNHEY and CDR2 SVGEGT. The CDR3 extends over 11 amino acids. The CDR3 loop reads CASLEGGEQFF.

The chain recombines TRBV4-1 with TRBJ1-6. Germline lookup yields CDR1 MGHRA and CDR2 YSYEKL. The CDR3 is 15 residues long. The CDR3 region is CASSQQPDYNSPLHF.

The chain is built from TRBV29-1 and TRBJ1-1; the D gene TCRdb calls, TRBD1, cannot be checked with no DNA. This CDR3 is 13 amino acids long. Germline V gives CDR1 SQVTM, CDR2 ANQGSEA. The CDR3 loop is CSAETGGLTEAFF. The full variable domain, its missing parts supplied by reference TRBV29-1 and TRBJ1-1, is SAVISQKPSRDICQRGTSLTIQCQVDSQVTMMFWYRQQPGQSLTLIATANQGSEATYESGFVIDKFPISRPNLTFSTLTVSNMSPEDSSIYLCSAETGGLTEAFFGQGTRLTVV.

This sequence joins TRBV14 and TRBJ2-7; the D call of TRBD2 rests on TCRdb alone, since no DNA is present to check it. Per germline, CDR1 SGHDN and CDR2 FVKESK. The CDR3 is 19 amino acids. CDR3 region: CASSPGGEWRDSPLYEQYF.